Below, 10 T cell receptor beta chains from the same sample are listed, as sequenced in a study of CD8+CD57+ T cells in acquired aplastic anemia. According to the study, genomic DNA was the template for TCR beta VDJ and CDR3 profiling. TCRdb re-analysed the reads in MiXCR, keeping a single row per CDR3 protein. The sample contains over 150,000 distinct CDR3 sequences, 45% to 60% of which appear only once. For sequencing, patients were chosen who had shown expansion of CD8+CD57+ cells by flow cytometry. The specimen sequenced was sorted CD4+, CD8+, or CD8+CD57+ T cells (not recorded which) from PBMCs. These receptors were taken from a human donor with aplastic anemia.

This clonotype is a singleton in its sample. The chain combines TRBV20-1 with TRBJ2-1; TRBD1 is a possible D gene (6 bases). The CDR3 loop spans 13 amino acids. With 3 bases removed from V and 4 bases from J, the gap between germline ends came to 10 bases. Per the germline V gene, CDR1 is DFQATT and CDR2 is SNEGSKA (reference sequence). CDR3 amino acids: CSARGARYNEQFF. CDR3 DNA sequence: TGCAGTGCTAGGGGGGCCAGATACAATGAGCAGTTCTTC.

The chain uses TRBV12-3 or TRBV12-4 and TRBJ1-6, with D unclear. V dropped 5 bases and J dropped 10 bases, with 9 bases sitting between them. CDR3 size: 12 residues. CDR3 loop: CASSTTDSPLHF. The CDR3 coding sequence is TGTGCCAGCAGTACGACCGACTCACCCCTCCACTTT.

This clonotype occurred many times. This chain connects TRBV7-3 to TRBJ1-3; the D gene is possibly TRBD1 (6 bases). Deletions cut 5 bases from V and 0 bases from J, with 11 bases between. There are 15 residues in the CDR3. Germline CDR1 SGHTA, CDR2 FQGTGA. Here the CDR3 reads CASSPGDGSGNTIYF. As DNA, the CDR3 is TGTGCCAGCAGCCCAGGGGACGGCTCTGGAAACACCATATATTTT.

The chain recombines TRBV9 with TRBJ2-7, with TRBD1 matching 8 bases. CDR1 is SGDLS and CDR2 is YYNGEE in the germline V gene. CDR3 size: 15 residues. Germline trimming cut 0 bases from V and 6 bases from J; bases unmatched to any gene: 8. CDR3 coding DNA: TGTGCCAGCAGCGTAGCTAGCCAGGGGGCAGGCGAGCAGTACTTC. Encoded protein: CASSVASQGAGEQYF.

The chain couples TRBV6-5 to TRBJ2-2; 7 bases agree with TRBD2. The CDR3 runs 14 residues. CDR1 and CDR2 from the germline V gene are MNHEY and SVGAGI. Unmatched junction bases numbered 3, after V lost 4 bases and J lost 4 bases. CDR3 bases: TGTGCCAGCAGTTTGCGGGGGAGCACCGGGGAGCTGTTTTTT. Its protein product is CASSLRGSTGELFF.

The chain uses TRBV7-8 and TRBJ1-5; D remains unclear. Germline CDR1 SGHVS, CDR2 FQNEAQ. V lost 5 bases and J lost 1, with 15 bases in between. The CDR3 covers 16 residues. CDR3 residues: CASSIRDGASNQPQHF. The DNA of the CDR3 is TGTGCCAGCAGCATTCGTGACGGAGCGAGCAATCAGCCCCAGCATTTT.

Regarding this clonotype: A read error may produce the germline difference seen at one junction end. The chain couples TRBV7-7 to TRBJ2-7; a weak D match, TRBD2 (6 bases). This CDR3 is built from 13 residues. In germline, CDR1 is SSHAT, CDR2 FNYEAQ (reference sequence). DNA for the CDR3: TGTGCTAGCAGCTTAGCCTCTAGCGACGAGCAGTACTTC. Translation gives CASSLASSDEQYF.

This clonotype was observed at least ten times. The chain carries TRBV5-4 and TRBJ1-2; 7 bases fit TRBD1. The V gene's germline CDR1 is SGHNT and CDR2 YYREEE (reference sequence). The CDR3 runs to 15 residues. V trimming: 4 bases; J trimming: 4 bases; junction bases outside the gene matches: 10. The CDR3 here is CASSLDRAESYGYTF. CDR3 coding DNA: TGTGCCAGCAGCCTCGACAGGGCGGAGTCCTATGGCTACACCTTC. Full variable domain (outside the CDR3, taken from reference TRBV5-4 and TRBJ1-2): ETGVTQSPTHLIKTRGQQVTLRCSSQSGHNTVSWYQQALGQGPQFIFQYYREEENGRGNFPPRFSGLQFPNYSSELNVNALELDDSALYLCASSLDRAESYGYTFGSGTRLTVV.

This clonotype was detected many times. The J gene is TRBJ1-1, the V gene TRBV29-1; 8 bases align to TRBD1. After removal of 4 bases from V and 7 bases from J, the junction contained 11 bases not matched to a gene. The CDR3 totals 14 residues. Germline V gives CDR1 SQVTM, CDR2 ANQGSEA. The CDR3 coding sequence is TGCAGCGTTGCCGGAGGACAGGGCCCCAATGAAGCTTTCTTT. It encodes CSVAGGQGPNEAFF.

This chain links TRBV7-9 with TRBJ2-7, with D hard to call. Trimming shortened V by 7 bases and J by 0 bases, and 4 bases separated the two germline ends. The CDR3 spans 11 residues. Germline V gene lookup returns CDR1 SEHNR and CDR2 FQNEAQ (reference sequence). CDR3: CASTNSYEQYF. CDR3 nucleotide sequence: TGTGCCAGCACAAACTCCTACGAGCAGTACTTC.